These 19 T cell receptor beta chains share one sample of origin, sequenced in a study of metastatic and nonmetastatic thyroid tumors. MiXCR was used by TCRdb to re-call the PCR reads. Here the sample spans over 30,000 clones, approximately 7.4% being singletons. Each patient came to thyroid surgery without any prior treatment (of any kind). Input material: blood. The receptors originated from a female donor with papillary thyroid cancer or a benign thyroid nodule (not recorded which). Some clones in this sample may be carry-over from other donors' samples.

This clone has a count of ten or more. The chain recombines TRBV7-8 with TRBJ1-3, with D unclear. This CDR3 region has 14 residues. In germline, CDR1 is SGHVS, CDR2 FQNEAQ. Trimming removed 0 bases at V and 1 base at J, with 4 bases between. The CDR3 region has the DNA TGTGCCAGCAGCTTAGCCGGTTCTGGAAACACCATATATTTT. Its translation is CASSLAGSGNTIYF.

This clone was found many times. This chain connects TRBV5-1 to TRBJ2-7; the D is unclear. Trimming took off 0 bases at V and 2 bases at J, with 9 bases between the two ends. CDR1 is SGHRS and CDR2 is YFSETQ in the germline V gene. CDR3 size: 14 residues. The CDR3 loop reads CASSLAVATYEQYF. For the CDR3, the DNA is TGCGCCAGCAGCTTGGCCGTTGCAACCTACGAGCAGTACTTC.

This clone was detected many times. CDR3 loop: CASSQEAGQVKNIQYF. The CDR3 DNA reads as TGTGCCAGCAGCCAAGAGGCGGGACAGGTCAAAAACATTCAGTACTTC. This rearrangement joins TRBV3-1 to TRBJ2-4; TRBD1 aligns across 8 bases. Germline V CDR1 and CDR2: LGHDT, YNNKEL (reference sequence). This CDR3 is 16 amino acids long. V gave up 0 bases and J gave up 3 bases; unmatched junction bases: 4. The whole variable domain, filled in from reference TRBV3-1 and TRBJ2-4, reads DTAVSQTPKYLVTQMGNDKSIKCEQNLGHDTMYWYKQDSKKFLKIMFSYNNKELIINETVPNRFSPKSPDKAHLNLHINSLELGDSAVYFCASSQEAGQVKNIQYFGAGTRLSVL.

This clone appeared many times. The chain recombines TRBV2 with TRBJ1-4; no clear D. The CDR3 runs 14 residues. CDR1 is SNHLY, CDR2 FYNNEI, per germline. The ends were cut back, 5 bases at V and 3 bases at J, with 10 bases in the middle. Here the CDR3 DNA reads TGTGCCAGCAGTCGAGGGTTTGCTAATGAAAAACTGTTTTTT. Its translation is CASSRGFANEKLFF.

This clone was observed at least ten times. The chain has TRBV7-9 and TRBJ2-1, with a possible D match to TRBD1 (5 bases). Trimming cost V 5 bases and J 7 bases, with 15 bases left between them. The CDR3 is 14 amino acids. Per germline, CDR1 SEHNR and CDR2 FQNEAQ (reference sequence). As DNA, the CDR3 is TGTGCCAGCAGCCCCACGGCAGGGTTTAATGAGCAGTTCTTC. Translating gives CASSPTAGFNEQFF.

There are many counts of this clone. The chain uses TRBV19 and TRBJ1-1; weak D call: TRBD1 (6 bases). This CDR3 region has 12 residues. With 6 bases removed from V and 11 bases from J, the gap between germline ends came to 16 bases. The V gene's germline CDR1 is LNHDA and CDR2 SQIVND (reference sequence). DNA of the CDR3: TGTGCCAGTAGGCCTTCCACAGGGTTGGCTTTCTTT. As protein: CASRPSTGLAFF. Complete variable domain (other parts from reference TRBV19 and TRBJ1-1): DGGITQSPKYLFRKEGQNVTLSCEQNLNHDAMYWYRQDPGQGLRLIYYSQIVNDFQKGDIAEGYSVSREKKESFPLTVTSAQKNPTAFYLCASRPSTGLAFFGQGTRLTVV.

This clone was counted many times. This chain uses TRBV7-9 with TRBJ2-2, with D possibly matching TRBD1 (6 bases). There are 15 residues in the CDR3. The germline V gene encodes CDR1 SEHNR and CDR2 FQNEAQ (reference sequence). With 6 bases removed from V and 3 bases from J, the gap between germline ends came to 14 bases. The DNA for the CDR3 is TGTGCCAGCAGGGGACAAGCTGGGGACACCGGGGAGCTGTTTTTT. Its translation: CASRGQAGDTGELFF.

This clone was counted many times. Within the sample, other DNA sequences also encode this same CDR3. CDR3 amino acids: CASWGNTDTQYF. CDR3 sequence (DNA): TGTGCCAGCTGGGGCAACACAGATACGCAGTATTTT. The chain has TRBV6-2 or TRBV6-3 and TRBJ2-3, with D tentatively TRBD1 (5 bases). V lost 8 bases and J lost 2, with 8 bases in between. CDR3 size: 12 residues. CDR1 is MNHEY, CDR2 SVGEGT, per germline.

This clone was recorded at least ten times. The rearrangement uses TRBV7-3 and TRBJ1-1; possibly TRBD1 for D (5 bases). The CDR3 is made up of 14 amino acids. Per germline, CDR1 SGHTA and CDR2 FQGTGA. Trimming removed 3 bases at V and 4 bases at J, with 12 bases between. The CDR3 here is CASSLDDRSTEAFF. The CDR3 bases are TGTGCCAGCAGCTTGGACGACAGAAGCACTGAAGCTTTCTTT.

This clone was detected many times. V is TRBV7-8 and J is TRBJ2-2, with TRBD1 identical over 8 bases. Germline CDR1 SGHVS, CDR2 FQNEAQ. V shed 5 bases and J 7 bases; nucleotides not matched to a gene: 3. The CDR3 spans 13 residues. The CDR3 nucleotides read TGTGCCAGCAGCCTAGGACAGGGCGGGGAGCTGTTTTTT. It specifies CASSLGQGGELFF.

This clone was recorded many times. The chain couples TRBV18 to TRBJ1-2, with D maybe TRBD1 (5 bases). The CDR3 covers 15 residues. Germline values: CDR1 KGHSH, CDR2 LQKENI. Trimming stripped 2 bases from V and 8 bases from J, with 18 bases between. CDR3 nucleotides: TGTGCCAGCTCACCAGAGCGACAGAGGGGTTACGGCTACACCTTC. This gives the protein CASSPERQRGYGYTF.

There are many counts of this clone. This sequence joins TRBV3-1 and TRBJ2-4; D is unclear. CDR1 is LGHDT and CDR2 is YNNKEL in the germline V gene (reference sequence). The CDR3 length is 13 residues. Trimming removed 4 bases at V and 16 bases at J, with 20 bases between. The CDR3 bases are TGTGCCAGCAGCCTCGGACGGACGGGTACAAATTACTTC. It yields the protein CASSLGRTGTNYF. Together with reference TRBV3-1 and TRBJ2-4, the CDR3 gives the full variable domain: DTAVSQTPKYLVTQMGNDKSIKCEQNLGHDTMYWYKQDSKKFLKIMFSYNNKELIINETVPNRFSPKSPDKAHLNLHINSLELGDSAVYFCASSLGRTGTNYFGAGTRLSVL.

This clone appeared many times. This chain joins TRBV20-1 and TRBJ2-7; 11 positions match TRBD2. The CDR3 has 16 residues. The V gene end was trimmed by 0 bases and the J gene end by 7 bases; junction bases not matched to a gene: 11. Looked up from germline, CDR1 is DFQATT and CDR2 is SNEGSKA (reference sequence). The CDR3 is CSARDISGRAVGEQYF. In DNA form, the CDR3 reads TGCAGTGCTAGAGATATTAGCGGGAGGGCCGTTGGGGAGCAGTACTTC.

This clone showed up many times. The CDR3, as DNA: TGTGCCAGCAGTCCCAGTTCTAGCGGGATGTTGGGAAACATTCAGTACTTC. The encoded protein is CASSPSSSGMLGNIQYF. V usage is TRBV6-1 and J usage is TRBJ2-4; 9 positions match TRBD2. V dropped 5 bases and J dropped 6; count of bases not matched to a gene: 14. From germline, CDR1 is MNHNS and CDR2 SASEGT. CDR3 length: 17 amino acids.

This clone was seen repeatedly, ten times or more. The chain is built from TRBV5-5 and TRBJ1-1; D is undetermined. Germline CDR1 is SGHKS and CDR2 is YYEKEE (reference sequence). The V end was cut by 1 base, the J end by 5 bases, with 15 bases between. CDR3 size: 15 residues. The CDR3 loop is CASSLFSGAETEAFF. As DNA, the CDR3 is TGTGCCAGCAGCTTGTTTTCGGGTGCGGAGACTGAAGCTTTCTTT.

This clone was seen many times. V gene TRBV9 combines with J gene TRBJ1-2; 9 nucleotides match TRBD1. The CDR3 totals 14 residues. CDR1 is SGDLS, CDR2 YYNGEE, per germline. V lost 4 bases and J lost 4; bases outside the gene matches: 5. The CDR3 reads CASSTRQGGYGYTF. The CDR3 DNA reads TGTGCCAGCAGCACCCGACAGGGGGGCTATGGCTACACCTTC.

There are many counts of this clone. V gene TRBV3-1 combines with J gene TRBJ1-1, with TRBD1 as a possible D gene (5 bases). V was cut by 0 bases and J by 6 bases, with 11 bases left in between. The CDR3 is made up of 14 amino acids. CDR1 is LGHDT, CDR2 YNNKEL, per germline (reference sequence). The CDR3 loop reads CASSQERGRAEAFF. CDR3 DNA: TGTGCCAGCAGCCAAGAGCGGGGGAGGGCTGAAGCTTTCTTT. Drawing the rest from reference TRBV3-1 and TRBJ1-1, the complete variable domain is DTAVSQTPKYLVTQMGNDKSIKCEQNLGHDTMYWYKQDSKKFLKIMFSYNNKELIINETVPNRFSPKSPDKAHLNLHINSLELGDSAVYFCASSQERGRAEAFFGQGTRLTVV.

This clone has at least ten counts. The rearrangement uses TRBV6-2 or TRBV6-3 and TRBJ2-7, with 10 bases matching TRBD2. Germline assignment: CDR1 MNHEY and CDR2 SVGEGT. This CDR3 contains 16 residues. With V trimmed by 2 bases and J by 3 bases, 7 bases remained unmatched. In nucleotides, the CDR3 is TGTGCCAGCAGTTACCTCTCTAGCGGGAGCAGCTACGAGCAGTACTTC. It specifies CASSYLSSGSSYEQYF.

This clone was found many times. The chain uses TRBV13 and TRBJ1-2; TRBD1 agrees at 8 bases. This CDR3 comprises 14 residues. CDR1 is PRHDT and CDR2 is FYEKMQ in the germline V gene (reference sequence). Trimming cost V 7 bases and J 3 bases; bases outside gene matches: 7. Here the CDR3 reads CASTLRTGYYGYTF. The DNA for the CDR3 is TGTGCCAGCACCTTGAGGACAGGGTACTATGGCTACACCTTC.